This T cell receptor (beta chain) was identified during a study of OX40 agonist ivuxolimab in advanced cancers. Study results and caveats: Among the lowest peripheral clonal expansion occurred in 0.1-3.0 mg/kg partial responders. At 0.1 to 3.0 mg/kg, CD4+ and CD8+ blood T cells expanded clonally by week 6.

Data came from immunoSEQ multiplex PCR; TCRdb stores just in-frame clones and leaves some out. The sample yields 45,000 to 60,000 clones, roughly 78% seen once. Concerning this clone: The antigen is not known.

Germline V CDR1 and CDR2: SNHLY, FYNNEI. The CDR3 contains 18 residues. V trimming: 8 bases; J trimming: 1 base; junction bases outside the gene matches: 17. The TCR was taken from an adult with an advanced solid tumor such as melanoma, head and neck, liver or kidney cancer. The sequenced sample was CD4+ or CD8+ T cells sorted from blood, obtained in a trial of the OX40 agonist ivuxolimab. This chain joins TRBV2 and TRBJ1-1; TRBD1 agrees at 9 bases. Written as DNA, the CDR3 is TGTGCCAGCTTTGAGGGGGCCGGGACAGGGCCCCAGAACACTGAAGCTTTCTTT. Its translation: CASFEGAGTGPQNTEAFF.